This T cell receptor beta chain was found in a study of regulatory T cells in long-lasting Graves disease. Findings of the study overall: The small sample size may have reduced accuracy.

The CDR3 runs to 16 residues. Trimming cost V 5 bases and J 4 bases; bases outside gene matches: 9. Arm-PCR of CDR3 regions with iRepertoire HTBI primers generated TCR beta libraries. Each CDR3 protein is one row after TCRdb ran MiXCR on the multiplex PCR reads. This table has roughly 360,000 distinct CDR3 sequences, about an eighth appearing once. There are many counts of this clonotype. The antigen is not known. The time point denotes: newly diagnosed GD, antithyroid drugs for less than 3 months. RNA from PBMCs was the source of the TCR library. These records were also assigned to another study, of T cells in Graves' hyperthyroidism and ophthalmopathy. This second report adds: Carried out on the TCR CDR3, a first-round RT-PCR used the HTBI primer set. It was a median approximately six months before onset that the model predicted ophthalmopathy.

The input for sequencing was peripheral blood mononuclear cells (PBMCs), taken at new diagnosis, from a patient treated with antithyroid drugs. The chain employs TRBV12-3 or TRBV12-4 and TRBJ2-3; 10 nucleotides line up with TRBD1. The origin of this receptor is a young woman with Graves disease. CDR3 protein: CASSPGGTGEADTQYF. The DNA for the CDR3 is TGTGCCAGCAGTCCCGGCGGGACAGGGGAAGCAGATACGCAGTATTTT.